One and the same sample provided the 17 T cell receptor beta chains below, sequenced in a study of CD8+ T cells in alopecia areata. cDNA prepared by RNA extraction and subsequent reverse transcription served as the template for sequencing. This table comes from immunoSEQ multiplex PCR, and its TCRdb copy is limited to in-frame clones, with some not included. This table holds approximately 150,000 clones, approximately 65% found once. Material: CD8+ T cells sorted from blood, obtained at week 0. Receptors originate from a human donor with alopecia areata.

The chain recombines TRBV6-5 with TRBJ1-2, with 7 bases lining up with TRBD1. Germline V gene data show CDR1 as MNHEY and CDR2 as SVGAGI. The ends lost 2 bases at V and 4 bases at J; junction bases unmatched: 7. The CDR3 is 15 residues long. CDR3 in amino acids: CASSYGAGGLYGYTF. The CDR3 DNA reads TGTGCCAGCAGTTACGGGGCAGGGGGGCTCTATGGCTACACCTTC.

The chain is built from TRBV9 and TRBJ2-1, with D possibly TRBD1 on 5 matching bases. Trimming took 0 bases from V and 8 from J, leaving 15 bases between them. The germline V gene has CDR1 SGDLS and CDR2 YYNGEE. This CDR3 is built from 15 residues. CDR3 coding DNA: TGTGCCAGCAGCGTAGAGGGGCGTCTTCAGGATGAGCAGTTCTTC. Amino acids: CASSVEGRLQDEQFF. Looking up the rest from reference TRBV9 and TRBJ2-1 gives the full variable domain: DSGVTQTPKHLITATGQRVTLRCSPRSGDLSVYWYQQSLDQGLQFLIQYYNGEERAKGNILERFSAQQFPDLHSELNLSSLELGDSALYFCASSVEGRLQDEQFFGPGTRLTVL.

V is TRBV5-1 and J is TRBJ1-2, with D possibly matching TRBD1 (5 bases). The CDR3 extends over 13 amino acids. Germline assignment: CDR1 SGHRS and CDR2 YFSETQ. The ends were cut back, 5 bases at V and 5 bases at J, with 13 bases in the middle. For the CDR3, the DNA is TGCGCCAGCAGACCCGGGACCCCGTATGGCTACACCTTC. It is translated as CASRPGTPYGYTF.

V gene TRBV30 combines with J gene TRBJ1-5; D not resolved. The length of the CDR3 is 11 residues. Looked up from germline, CDR1 is GTSNPN and CDR2 is SVGIG (reference sequence). V was clipped by 0 bases and J by 14 bases, with 11 bases between them. The CDR3 nucleotides read TGTGCCTGGAGTGTACCAAGACCTAAGCATTTT. Protein sequence: CAWSVPRPKHF.

CDR3 bases: TGTGCCAGCAGTTTTGTCGGGGGCGATGAGCAGTTCTTC. This gives the protein CASSFVGGDEQFF. V usage is TRBV27 and J usage is TRBJ2-1; either TRBD1 or TRBD2 may supply D (6 bases each). The germline V gene has CDR1 MNHEY and CDR2 SMNVEV (reference sequence). This CDR3 comprises 13 residues. Trimming stripped 3 bases from V and 8 bases from J, with 11 bases between.

This rearrangement joins TRBV29-1 to TRBJ2-2; possible D gene TRBD1, 6 bases. The CDR3 covers 14 residues. In germline, CDR1 is SQVTM, CDR2 ANQGSEA. Trimming shortened V by 4 bases and J by 4 bases, and 13 bases separated the two germline ends. CDR3 sequence (DNA): TGCAGCGTTGTGTTTACAGGGCTCACCGGGGAGCTGTTTTTT. This encodes CSVVFTGLTGELFF.

The V gene is TRBV30, the J gene TRBJ1-1; no reliable D call. V lost 4 bases and J 3 bases, leaving 6 bases between the germline ends. Germline V gene data show CDR1 as GTSNPN and CDR2 as SVGIG (reference sequence). The CDR3 covers 11 residues. This CDR3 reads CAWKADTEAFF. The CDR3 DNA sequence: TGTGCCTGGAAGGCCGACACTGAAGCTTTCTTT.

The chain links TRBV9 to TRBJ2-5; D is possibly TRBD1 (5 bases). Trimming took 6 bases from V and 0 from J, leaving 12 bases between them. Per the germline V gene, CDR1 is SGDLS and CDR2 is YYNGEE. The CDR3 covers 14 residues. CDR3 protein: CASTPRQHQETQYF. The CDR3 DNA reads as TGTGCCAGCACCCCCAGACAGCACCAAGAGACCCAGTACTTC.

This clone was recorded only once. The CDR3 protein is CASSLRGREQYF. The CDR3 DNA reads TGTGCCAGCAGCCTCAGGGGGCGTGAGCAGTACTTC. This chain joins TRBV7-8 and TRBJ2-7; 8 bases align to TRBD1. CDR3 length: 12 residues. Germline trimming cut 5 bases from V and 7 bases from J; bases unmatched to any gene: 4. Germline CDR1 is SGHVS and CDR2 is FQNEAQ.

A few counts support this clone. CDR3: CASSTDPWGTDTQYF. The CDR3 region has the DNA TGTGCCAGCAGCACCGACCCTTGGGGCACAGATACGCAGTATTTT. The chain combines TRBV13 with TRBJ2-3; no clear D gene. Deletions cut 5 bases from V and 1 base from J, with 13 bases between. The germline gives CDR1 PRHDT, CDR2 FYEKMQ (reference sequence). This CDR3 spans 15 amino acids. The complete variable domain, with remaining parts taken from reference TRBV13 and TRBJ2-3, reads AAGVIQSPRHLIKEKRETATLKCYPIPRHDTVYWYQQGPGQDPQFLISFYEKMQSDKGSIPDRFSAQQFSDYHSELNMSSLELGDSALYFCASSTDPWGTDTQYFGPGTRLTVL.

J is TRBJ2-7 and V is TRBV5-1; TRBD1 aligns across 9 bases. V shed 4 bases, J shed 3 bases, and the junction held 2 bases outside the gene matches. CDR3 length: 13 amino acids. Germline lookup yields CDR1 SGHRS and CDR2 YFSETQ. CDR3 protein: CASSGDRVYEQYF. CDR3 DNA sequence: TGCGCCAGCAGCGGGGACAGGGTCTACGAGCAGTACTTC.

The rearrangement links TRBV7-9 to TRBJ2-6; a weak D match, TRBD2 (5 bases). The CDR3 is 15 amino acids. Looked up from germline, CDR1 is SEHNR and CDR2 is FQNEAQ (reference sequence). V gave up 5 bases and J gave up 1 base, with 9 bases separating them. The CDR3 nucleotides read TGTGCCAGCAGCCCATGGGAGTCTGGGGCCAACGTCCTGACTTTC. Translated: CASSPWESGANVLTF.

This clone has a handful of counts. The chain carries TRBV27 and TRBJ2-7; D not certain. This CDR3 is 16 amino acids long. Per germline, CDR1 MNHEY and CDR2 SMNVEV (reference sequence). V lost 2 bases to trimming and J lost 2 bases, with 16 bases between them. CDR3 sequence reads: CASSLRAGNPPYEQYF. In DNA form, the CDR3 reads TGTGCCAGCAGTTTAAGGGCAGGTAACCCCCCCTACGAGCAGTACTTC.

This clone was counted only a few times. The chain carries TRBV13 and TRBJ1-2, with 8 bases fitting TRBD1. The germline V gene encodes CDR1 PRHDT and CDR2 FYEKMQ (reference sequence). Trimming took 0 bases from V and 2 from J; bases not matched to a gene: 11. The CDR3 is made up of 18 amino acids. CDR3 residues: CASSLGRTGPGRNYGYTF. DNA for the CDR3: TGTGCCAGCAGCTTAGGAAGGACAGGGCCCGGCCGGAACTATGGCTACACCTTC.

V gene TRBV10-3 combines with J gene TRBJ1-1; the D is unclear. CDR1 and CDR2 from the germline V gene are ENHRY and SYGVKD. This CDR3 spans 14 amino acids. V lost 0 bases, J lost 3 bases, and 8 bases lay in between. CDR3 residues: CAISESRPDTEAFF. The CDR3 DNA reads as TGTGCCATCAGTGAGTCCAGACCTGACACTGAAGCTTTCTTT.

This chain connects TRBV6-5 to TRBJ1-1, with D possibly TRBD1 on 5 matching bases. Trimming cost V 5 bases and J 4 bases, with 8 bases left between them. Germline V gene lookup returns CDR1 MNHEY and CDR2 SVGAGI. CDR3 size: 12 residues. DNA of the CDR3: TGTGCCAGCAGTGCAGGGTTCACTGAAGCTTTCTTT. Translated: CASSAGFTEAFF.

The sample holds a few counts of this clone. The chain joins TRBV7-9 to TRBJ1-6, with 7 bases lining up with TRBD1. V lost 6 bases and J lost 9; bases outside the gene matches: 8. CDR1 and CDR2 from the germline V gene are SEHNR and FQNEAQ (reference sequence). CDR3 length: 14 residues. Here the CDR3 reads CASRKGTASSPLHF. The CDR3 region has the DNA TGTGCCAGCAGGAAAGGGACAGCCTCTTCACCCCTCCACTTT. The full variable domain, its missing parts supplied by reference TRBV7-9 and TRBJ1-6, is DTGVSQNPRHKITKRGQNVTFRCDPISEHNRLYWYRQTLGQGPEFLTYFQNEAQLEKSRLLSDRFSAERPKGSFSTLEIQRTEQGDSAMYLCASRKGTASSPLHFGNGTRLTVT.